The TCR beta chain under discussion was sequenced for a study of cytomegalovirus exposure and HLA in healthy donors. Study information: There were more than 350 genotyped donors. Of these, about 81% fell in the genetic ancestry cluster associated with self-reported Caucasian donors. General observations from the study: The classifier reportedly diagnosed cytomegalovirus status with high sensitivity and specificity.

A note on this clone: Antigen specificity is unknown.

This CDR3 contains 15 residues. J lost 0 bases, V lost 6 bases, and 6 bases had no gene match. The V gene's germline CDR1 is MRHNA and CDR2 SNTAGT. Use of 60 Vbeta and 13 Jbeta primers characterized the PCR. Study processing details: It was a later analysis that counted 79 million or so unique TCR beta chains, of which around 11 million were shared. Produced via immunoSEQ multiplex PCR; TCRdb's table is partial and in-frame only. The V and J calls and the clone size are those of that table, but D and trimming were determined from the DNA. The repertoire includes about 130,000 clones, around 10% of them detected once, and 6.5% to 9% sits in the top ten.

The origin of this receptor is a woman aged 40 to 49 in good health and CMV-seropositive. Sequencing was done on a sample of PBMCs. The rearrangement links TRBV6-4 to TRBJ2-3; 7 bases match TRBD2. The CDR3 sequence is CASSRDYTSTDTQYF. The CDR3 DNA is TGTGCCAGCAGCCGGGACTATACTAGCACAGATACGCAGTATTTT.